Listed below are T cell receptor beta chains from one sample, sequenced in a study of beta chain features in type 1 diabetes. The data were produced by immunoSEQ multiplex PCR, yet TCRdb's version contains in-frame clones alone and is incomplete. The sample consists of a few hundred thousand clones, 27% of them appearing once. The sample consisted of central memory CD4+ T cells from blood. These receptors were taken from a man in his thirties or forties in good health. Each CDR3 is given with its conserved first and last residue. D genes are given only for firm matches. Some rows mark clone size as missing; the rest say once, few, many or name a class of expanded clone.

TRBJ1-1 | - | - | TRBV2 | CASTSQVFNTEAFF | TGTGCCAGCACATCCCAAGTTTTTAACACTGAAGCTTTCTTT
TRBJ2-7 | - | - | TRBV28 | CASRWGTGAYEQYF | TGTGCCAGCAGGTGGGGGACGGGTGCCTACGAGCAGTACTTC
TRBJ1-1 | - | - | TRBV7-2 | CASSLYAVAILPDSTEAFF | TGTGCCAGCAGCTTATACGCGGTGGCGATACTCCCGGACAGCACTGAAGCTTTCTTT
TRBJ1-2 | - | many | TRBV10-3 | CAISSNYGYTF | TGTGCCATCAGTTCTAACTATGGCTACACCTTC
TRBJ2-1 | TRBD2 | few | TRBV29-1 | CSVEEREGGSNEQFF | TGCAGCGTTGAAGAGCGGGAGGGGGGCAGCAATGAGCAGTTCTTC
TRBJ2-1 | - | - | TRBV30 | CAWSGGRGSYNEQFF | TGTGCCTGGAGTGGGGGCAGGGGCTCCTACAATGAGCAGTTCTTC
TRBJ2-1 | - | - | TRBV7-9 | CASSLPRINEQFF | TGTGCCAGCAGCTTGCCGAGAATCAATGAGCAGTTCTTC
TRBJ2-5 | - | - | TRBV4-2 | CASSQEHLTGETQYF | TGTGCCAGCAGCCAAGAACATCTCACCGGGGAGACCCAGTACTTC
TRBJ1-1 | TRBD1 | few | TRBV28 | CASSRGGTAEAFF | TGTGCCAGCAGCCGAGGGGGGACAGCAGAAGCTTTCTTT
TRBJ2-1 | TRBD1 | - | TRBV6-5 | CASSRQGNEQFF | TGTGCCAGCAGTCGACAGGGGAATGAGCAGTTCTTC
TRBJ2-7 | - | - | TRBV2 | CASSGDRGSHEQYF | TGTGCCAGCAGTGGGGATCGGGGATCCCACGAGCAGTACTTC
TRBJ2-3 | - | - | TRBV5-1 | CASSLDGTDTQYF | TGCGCCAGCAGCTTGGACGGGACAGATACGCAGTATTTT
TRBJ2-5 | - | - | TRBV6-5 | CASSYGGIKLETQYF | TGTGCCAGCAGTTATGGAGGGATTAAGTTAGAGACCCAGTACTTC
TRBJ1-1 | - | few | TRBV29-1 | CSVALWNTEAFF | TGCAGCGTTGCCCTTTGGAACACTGAAGCTTTCTTT
TRBJ1-5 | - | few | TRBV28 | CASSLKDQPQHF | TGTGCCAGCAGTTTAAAGGATCAGCCCCAGCATTTT
TRBJ1-5 | TRBD1 | - | TRBV25-1 | CASSTGGPNNQPQHF | TGTGCCAGCAGTACAGGGGGACCCAACAATCAGCCCCAGCATTTT
TRBJ1-1 | - | - | TRBV7-8 | CASSTRDVKTEAFF | TGTGCCAGCAGCACCCGGGACGTCAAGACTGAAGCTTTCTTT
TRBJ1-1 | TRBD1 | - | TRBV27 | CASSLGFGTVNTEAFF | TGTGCCAGCAGTCTCGGGTTCGGGACAGTGAACACTGAAGCTTTCTTT
TRBJ2-2 | - | few | TRBV29-1 | CSVVPRANTGELFF | TGCAGCGTTGTACCCAGGGCGAACACCGGGGAGCTGTTTTTT
TRBJ1-1 | - | few | TRBV7-2 | CASSTGLSNTEAFF | TGTGCCAGCAGCACGGGCCTTTCGAACACTGAAGCTTTCTTT
TRBJ2-1 | - | few | TRBV21-1 | CASSNSGTGTPRQFF | TGTGCCAGCAGCAACTCTGGGACAGGAACCCCCAGGCAGTTCTTC
TRBJ2-5 | - | - | TRBV6-5 | CPSERVETQYF | TGCCCCAGCGAGAGAGTGGAGACCCAGTACTTC
TRBJ2-3 | TRBD1 | few | TRBV29-1 | CSVDRAGGTALDTQYF | TGCAGCGTTGATAGGGCAGGGGGAACGGCATTGGATACGCAGTATTTT
TRBJ2-3 | TRBD1 | many | TRBV5-1 | CASSLGTGMSTDTQYF | TGCGCCAGCAGCTTGGGGACAGGGATGAGCACAGATACGCAGTATTTT
TRBJ2-7 | TRBD1 | few | TRBV28 | CATTTGYYEQYF | TGTGCCACCACGACAGGGTACTACGAGCAGTACTTC
TRBJ2-3 | TRBD2 | - | TRBV5-1 | CASSSGSTSGSTDTQYF | TGCGCCAGCAGCTCGGGGTCGACTAGCGGGAGCACAGATACGCAGTATTTT
TRBJ2-7 | TRBD1 | - | TRBV7-9 | CASSLARQGGWVPYEQYF | TGTGCCAGCAGCTTAGCCAGACAGGGCGGCTGGGTGCCCTACGAGCAGTACTTC
TRBJ2-1 | - | - | TRBV7-9 | CASSPLSDEQFF | TGTGCCAGCAGCCCTTTATCGGATGAGCAGTTCTTC
TRBJ2-7 | - | many | TRBV15 | CATSGETGYEQYF | TGTGCCACCAGCGGAGAGACAGGCTACGAGCAGTACTTC
TRBJ2-7 | - | few | TRBV30 | CAWKGGGYEQYF | TGTGCCTGGAAAGGAGGGGGCTACGAGCAGTACTTC
TRBJ2-1 | - | - | TRBV18 | CASSASKVGEQFF | TGTGCCAGCTCAGCCTCGAAGGTCGGTGAGCAGTTCTTC
TRBJ2-4 | - | - | TRBV28 | CASTSGQIAKNIQYF | TGTGCCAGCACCTCAGGACAAATAGCCAAAAACATTCAGTACTTC
TRBJ2-7 | TRBD1 | - | TRBV14 | CASSPLGQTSYEQYF | TGTGCCAGCAGCCCCCTGGGACAGACGTCCTACGAGCAGTACTTC
TRBJ2-2 | TRBD2 | - | TRBV4-2 | CASSTAGTNQAGELFF | TGTGCCAGCAGCACCGCCGGGACTAATCAGGCCGGGGAGCTGTTTTTT
TRBJ2-3 | TRBD2 | few | TRBV5-6 | CASSTTSGDTQYF | TGTGCCAGCAGCACCACTAGCGGAGATACGCAGTATTTT
TRBJ2-3 | - | few | TRBV7-2 | CASSTGFSTDTQYF | TGTGCCAGCAGTACAGGCTTTAGCACAGATACGCAGTATTTT
TRBJ1-3 | - | few | TRBV6-5 | CASREVPGNTIYF | TGTGCCAGCAGGGAGGTACCTGGAAACACCATATATTTT